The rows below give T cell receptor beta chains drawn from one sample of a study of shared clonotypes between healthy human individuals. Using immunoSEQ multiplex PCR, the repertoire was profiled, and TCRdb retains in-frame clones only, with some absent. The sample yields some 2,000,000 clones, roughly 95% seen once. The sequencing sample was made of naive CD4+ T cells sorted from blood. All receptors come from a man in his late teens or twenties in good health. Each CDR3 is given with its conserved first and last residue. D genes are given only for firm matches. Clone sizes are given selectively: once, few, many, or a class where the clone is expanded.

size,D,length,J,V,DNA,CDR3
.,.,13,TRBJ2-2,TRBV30,TGTGCCTGGAGTAAGACACCCACCGGGGAGCTGTTTTTT,CAWSKTPTGELFF
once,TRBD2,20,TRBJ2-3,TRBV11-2,TGTGCCAGCAGCTTAGATTTGACCGCGTTGTGGGCGGGAGTACCAGATACGCAGTATTTT,CASSLDLTALWAGVPDTQYF
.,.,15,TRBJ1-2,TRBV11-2,TGTGCCAGCAGCTTAGGCGGGTTCTTTAACTATGGCTACACCTTC,CASSLGGFFNYGYTF
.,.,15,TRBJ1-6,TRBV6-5,TGTGCCAGCAGGGGAGAGACAGTGGGGAATTCACCCCTCCACTTT,CASRGETVGNSPLHF
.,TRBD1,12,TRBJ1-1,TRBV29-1,TGCAGCGCCGGAGGACAGGGGAGGGAGGCTTTCTTT,CSAGGQGREAFF
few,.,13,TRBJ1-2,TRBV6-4,TGTGCCAGCAGTGACCTGGGGTCGGCGGGCTACACCTTC,CASSDLGSAGYTF
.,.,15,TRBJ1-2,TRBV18,TGTGCCAGCTCACCGGTAACTTTAGCTAACTATGGCTACACCTTC,CASSPVTLANYGYTF
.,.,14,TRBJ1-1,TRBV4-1,TGCGCCAGCAGCCGGACCGGTCCTTACACTGAAGCTTTCTTT,CASSRTGPYTEAFF
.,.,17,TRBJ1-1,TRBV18,TGTGCCAGCTCACCGACGGGGGCATGGTTAATGAACACTGAAGCTTTCTTT,CASSPTGAWLMNTEAFF
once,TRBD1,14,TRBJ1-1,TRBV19,TGTGCCAGTGGGGGGGACAGACTGAACACTGAAGCTTTCTTT,CASGGDRLNTEAFF
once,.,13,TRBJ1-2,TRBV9,TGTGCCAGCAGCGTTTCCGGGATCTATGGCTACACCTTC,CASSVSGIYGYTF
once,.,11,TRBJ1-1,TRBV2,TGTGCCAGCAAGAAATCCTCTGAAGCTTTCTTT,CASKKSSEAFF
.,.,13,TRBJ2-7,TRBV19,TGTGCCAGTAGTAACGGACAGTTCTACGAGCAGTACTTC,CASSNGQFYEQYF
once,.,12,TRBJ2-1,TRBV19,TGTGCCAGTAGCCCACAGACATTCGAACAGTTCTTC,CASSPQTFEQFF
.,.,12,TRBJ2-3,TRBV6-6,TGTGCCAGCAGCGTAGATAGGGGGAAGCAGTATTTT,CASSVDRGKQYF
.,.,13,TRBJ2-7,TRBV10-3,TGTGCCATCAGCGGGGCGCCAGTCTACGAGCAGTACTTC,CAISGAPVYEQYF
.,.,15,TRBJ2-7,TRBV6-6,TGTGCCAGCAGTTACAACAGGAACGCCCAGTACGAGCAGTACTTC,CASSYNRNAQYEQYF
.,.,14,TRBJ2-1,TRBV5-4,TGTGCCAGCAGCTTGGGGGACACGTCCAATGAGCAGTTCTTC,CASSLGDTSNEQFF
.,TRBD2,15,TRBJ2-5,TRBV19,TGTGCCAGTAGTATAGGCCCTAGCGGGGGCGAGACCCAGTACTTC,CASSIGPSGGETQYF
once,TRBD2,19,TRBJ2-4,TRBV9,TGTGCCAGCAGCCAGGAGGGACTAGCGGGGAACCCAGCCAAAAACATTCAGTACTTC,CASSQEGLAGNPAKNIQYF
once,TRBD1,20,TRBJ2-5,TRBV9,TGTGCCAGCAGCGTCACCGGACAGGGGACGTCGCGGGGGATCCAAGAGACCCAGTACTTC,CASSVTGQGTSRGIQETQYF
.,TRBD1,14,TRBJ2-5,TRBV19,TGTGCCAGTAGCCGAGACAGGGCCTTGGAGACCCAGTACTTC,CASSRDRALETQYF
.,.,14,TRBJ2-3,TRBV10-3,TGTGCCATCAGTGATGGCAGGGGCACAGATACGCAGTATTTT,CAISDGRGTDTQYF
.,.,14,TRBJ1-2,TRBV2,TGTGCCAGCACCGCACAGGGTAGTATTGGTGGCTACACCTTC,CASTAQGSIGGYTF
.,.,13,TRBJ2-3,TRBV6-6,TGTGCCAGCATTCGCGACAGCACAGATACGCAGTATTTT,CASIRDSTDTQYF
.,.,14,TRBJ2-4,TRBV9,TGTGCCAGCAGTAAGGAAGACTATGGTAGGATTCAGTACTTC,CASSKEDYGRIQYF
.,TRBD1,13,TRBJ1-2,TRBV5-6,TGTGCCAGCACCTCGGACAGGGGAAGTGGCTACACCTTC,CASTSDRGSGYTF
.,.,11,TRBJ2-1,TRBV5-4,TGTGCCAGCAGCTTGGCGGGGCAGCAGTTCTTC,CASSLAGQQFF
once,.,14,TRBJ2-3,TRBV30,TGTGCCTGGAGTTACAGAAGACGGACAGATACGCAGTATTTT,CAWSYRRRTDTQYF
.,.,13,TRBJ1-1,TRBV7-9,TGTGCCAGCCTCGAGAATACGGACACTGAAGCTTTCTTT,CASLENTDTEAFF
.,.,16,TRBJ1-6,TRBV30,TGTGCCTGGACCCGATCGACGTCGTCTTATAATTCACCCCTCCACTTT,CAWTRSTSSYNSPLHF
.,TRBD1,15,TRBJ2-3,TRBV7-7,TGTGCTAGCAGCCTCGGGGACAGGGCCACAGATACGCAGTATTTT,CASSLGDRATDTQYF
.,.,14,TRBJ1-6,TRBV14,TGTGCCAGCAGCCTCGGGTTGGGTGATTCACCCCTCCACTTT,CASSLGLGDSPLHF
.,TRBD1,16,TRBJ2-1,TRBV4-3,TGCGCCAGCAGCCAAGATACAGGGGCCTCCTACAATGAGCAGTTCTTC,CASSQDTGASYNEQFF
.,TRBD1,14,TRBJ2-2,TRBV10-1,TGCGCCAGCAGTAGGGGGCTGGACACCGGGGAGCTGTTTTTT,CASSRGLDTGELFF
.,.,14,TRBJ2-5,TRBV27,TGTGCCAGCAGTTTCAACTCGTACCAAGAGACCCAGTACTTC,CASSFNSYQETQYF
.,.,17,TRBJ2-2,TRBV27,TGTGCCAGCAGTCTCCCAACACAGGCCGGGGATCCCGGGGAGCTGTTTTTT,CASSLPTQAGDPGELFF
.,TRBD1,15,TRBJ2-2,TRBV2,TGTGCCAGCAGTGGACAGGGGGCGAGCACCGGGGAGCTGTTTTTT,CASSGQGASTGELFF
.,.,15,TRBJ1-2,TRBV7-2,TGTGCCAGCAGCTTAGGACAGGCCCCTCACTATGGCTACACCTTC,CASSLGQAPHYGYTF
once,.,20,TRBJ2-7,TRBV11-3,TGTGCCAGCAGCTTACCGGAGATCCTTAGGAGGGCTAGCGTATTCTACGAGCAGTACTTC,CASSLPEILRRASVFYEQYF
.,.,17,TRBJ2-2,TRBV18,TGTGCCAGCTCACCACAGAGGAGGGAGAGGAACACCGGGGAGCTGTTTTTT,CASSPQRRERNTGELFF
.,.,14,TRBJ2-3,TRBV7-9,TGTGCCAGCAGCTTAGAGGGCATCACAGATACGCAGTATTTT,CASSLEGITDTQYF
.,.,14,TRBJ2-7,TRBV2,TGTGCCAGCAGCCAGACGGACAGCTCCTACGAGCAGTACTTC,CASSQTDSSYEQYF
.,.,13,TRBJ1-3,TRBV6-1,TGTGCCAGCAGTCCTAACTCTGGAAACACCATATATTTT,CASSPNSGNTIYF
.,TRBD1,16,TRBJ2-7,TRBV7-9,TGTGCCAGCAGCTTAGGGCAAGGGACAGCTAACTACGAGCAGTACTTC,CASSLGQGTANYEQYF
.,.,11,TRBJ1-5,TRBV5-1,TGCGCCAGCAGCTTGGACCAGCCCCAGCATTTT,CASSLDQPQHF
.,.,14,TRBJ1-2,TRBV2,TGTGCCAGCAGTGAAAGTTCAGGGAACGTTGGCTACACCTTC,CASSESSGNVGYTF
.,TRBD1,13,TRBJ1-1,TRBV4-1,TGCGCCAGCAGCCAACGACAGGGGACTTCAGCTTTCTTT,CASSQRQGTSAFF
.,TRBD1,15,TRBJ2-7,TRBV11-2,TGTGCCAGCAGCTTACATGAGAGACAGGGGTCCGAGCAGTACTTC,CASSLHERQGSEQYF
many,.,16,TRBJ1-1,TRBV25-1,TGTGCCAGCAGTGCAGGTTGGGGGCAGGTTAACACTGAAGCTTTCTTT,CASSAGWGQVNTEAFF
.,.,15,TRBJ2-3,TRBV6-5,TGTGCCAGCAAGGGTGGGGGGAGAGGCGAGGATACGCAGTATTTT,CASKGGGRGEDTQYF
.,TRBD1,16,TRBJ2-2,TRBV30,TGTGCCTGGAGTTTCTTGGAGGGACAGGGGCCCGGGGAGCTGTTTTTT,CAWSFLEGQGPGELFF
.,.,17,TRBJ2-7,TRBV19,TGTGCCAGTAGTAGCCTCGACTTGCGGGGAAACCCCTACGAGCAGTACTTC,CASSSLDLRGNPYEQYF
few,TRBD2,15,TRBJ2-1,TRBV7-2,TGTGCCAGCAGCTTAGGGATAGCGGGAGGGTATGAGCAGTTCTTC,CASSLGIAGGYEQFF
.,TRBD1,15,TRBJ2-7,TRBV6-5,TGTGCCAGCAGTTACTCGACGACAGGGGCTCACGAGCAGTACTTC,CASSYSTTGAHEQYF
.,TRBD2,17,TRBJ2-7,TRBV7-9,TGTGCCAGCAGAATTACGGGGGGAGAAGGGAATCCCTACGAGCAGTACTTC,CASRITGGEGNPYEQYF
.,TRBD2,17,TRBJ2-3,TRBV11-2,TGTGCCAGCAGCTTAATGGGTAGCGGGGGGGCGACAGATACGCAGTATTTT,CASSLMGSGGATDTQYF
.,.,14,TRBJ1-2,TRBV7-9,TGTGCCAGCATCTACGGGGACGATTTTGATGGCTACACCTTC,CASIYGDDFDGYTF